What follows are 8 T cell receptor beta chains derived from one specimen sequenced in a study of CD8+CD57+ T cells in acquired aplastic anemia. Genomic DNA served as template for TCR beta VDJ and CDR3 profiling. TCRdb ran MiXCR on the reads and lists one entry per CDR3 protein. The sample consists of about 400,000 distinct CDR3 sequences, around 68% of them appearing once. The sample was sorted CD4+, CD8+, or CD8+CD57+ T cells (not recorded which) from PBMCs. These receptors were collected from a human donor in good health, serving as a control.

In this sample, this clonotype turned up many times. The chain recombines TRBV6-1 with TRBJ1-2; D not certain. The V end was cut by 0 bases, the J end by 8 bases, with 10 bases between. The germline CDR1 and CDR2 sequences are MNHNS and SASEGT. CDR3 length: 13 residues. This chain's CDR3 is CASSEAVFGGYTF. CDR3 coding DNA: TGTGCCAGCAGTGAAGCCGTCTTTGGAGGCTACACCTTC.

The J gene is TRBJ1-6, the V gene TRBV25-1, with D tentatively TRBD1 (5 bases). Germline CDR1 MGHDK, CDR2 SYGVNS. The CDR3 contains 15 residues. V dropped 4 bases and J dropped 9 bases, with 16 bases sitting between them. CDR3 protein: CASSAGVGVGSPLHF. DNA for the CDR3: TGTGCCAGCAGTGCGGGTGTGGGGGTGGGTTCACCCCTCCACTTT.

The CDR3 DNA reads as TGTGCCAGCCCTGACAGGGATACGCATCAGCCCCAGCATTTT. Translation gives CASPDRDTHQPQHF. This chain joins TRBV7-9 and TRBJ1-5; 7 positions agree with TRBD1. V shed 8 bases, J shed 5 bases, and the junction held 9 bases outside the gene matches. This CDR3 region has 14 residues. Germline CDR1 reads SEHNR; CDR2 reads FQNEAQ (reference sequence).

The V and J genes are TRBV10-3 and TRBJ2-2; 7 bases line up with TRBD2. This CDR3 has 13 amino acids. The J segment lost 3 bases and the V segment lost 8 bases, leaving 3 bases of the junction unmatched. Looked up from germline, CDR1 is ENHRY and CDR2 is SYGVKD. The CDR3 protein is CAIGGVHTGELFF. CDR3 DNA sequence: TGTGCCATCGGGGGGGTTCACACCGGGGAGCTGTTTTTT.

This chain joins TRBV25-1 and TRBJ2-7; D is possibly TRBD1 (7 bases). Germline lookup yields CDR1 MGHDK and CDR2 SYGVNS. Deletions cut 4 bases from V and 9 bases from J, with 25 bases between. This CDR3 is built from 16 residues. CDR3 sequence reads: CASSAQGGGPRDAQYF. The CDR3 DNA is TGTGCCAGCAGTGCCCAGGGGGGAGGTCCTAGGGACGCGCAGTACTTC.

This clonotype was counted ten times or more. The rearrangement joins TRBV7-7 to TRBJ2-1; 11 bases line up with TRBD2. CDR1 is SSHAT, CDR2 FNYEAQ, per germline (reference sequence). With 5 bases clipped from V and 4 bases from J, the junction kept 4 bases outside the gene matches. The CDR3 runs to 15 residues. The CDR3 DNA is TGTGCCAGCAGCAAGCTAGCGGGGGGTTACAATGAGCAGTTCTTC. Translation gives CASSKLAGGYNEQFF. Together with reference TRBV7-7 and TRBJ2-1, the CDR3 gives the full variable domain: GAGVSQSPRYKVTKRGQDVTLRCDPISSHATLYWYQQALGQGPEFLTYFNYEAQPDKSGLPSDRFSAERPEGSISTLTIQRTEQRDSAMYRCASSKLAGGYNEQFFGPGTRLTVL.

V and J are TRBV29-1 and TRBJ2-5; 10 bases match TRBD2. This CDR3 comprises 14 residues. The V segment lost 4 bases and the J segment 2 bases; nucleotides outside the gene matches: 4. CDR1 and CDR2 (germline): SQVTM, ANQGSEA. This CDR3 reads CSVVIAGGQETQYF. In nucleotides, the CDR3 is TGCAGCGTTGTTATAGCGGGAGGACAAGAGACCCAGTACTTC.

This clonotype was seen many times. Here the CDR3 DNA reads TGCAGTGCTCCCCGTAGACAGGCCGGGAATTCACCCCTCCACTTT. This encodes CSAPRRQAGNSPLHF. The chain carries TRBV20-1 and TRBJ1-6; D possibly corresponds to TRBD1 (6 bases). V was trimmed by 5 bases and J by 7 bases, leaving 18 bases between them. The CDR3 consists of 15 residues. Germline CDR1 and CDR2: DFQATT and SNEGSKA (reference sequence).